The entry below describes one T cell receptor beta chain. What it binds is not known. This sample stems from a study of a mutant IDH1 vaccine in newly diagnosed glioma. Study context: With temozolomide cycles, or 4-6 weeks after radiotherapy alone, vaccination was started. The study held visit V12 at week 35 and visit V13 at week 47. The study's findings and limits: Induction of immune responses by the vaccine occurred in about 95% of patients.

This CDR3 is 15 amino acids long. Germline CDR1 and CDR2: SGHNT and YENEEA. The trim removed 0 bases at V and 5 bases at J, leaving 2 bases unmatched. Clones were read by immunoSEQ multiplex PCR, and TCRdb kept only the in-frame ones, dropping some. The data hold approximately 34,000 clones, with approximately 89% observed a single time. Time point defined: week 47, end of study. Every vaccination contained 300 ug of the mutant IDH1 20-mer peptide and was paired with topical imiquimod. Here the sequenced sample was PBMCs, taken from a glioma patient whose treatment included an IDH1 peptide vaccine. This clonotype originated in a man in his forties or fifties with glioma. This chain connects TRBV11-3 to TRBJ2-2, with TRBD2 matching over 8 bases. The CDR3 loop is CASSLESSGTGELFF. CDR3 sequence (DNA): TGTGCCAGCAGCTTAGAATCTAGCGGGACCGGGGAGCTGTTTTTT.